A single sample is the source of the 17 T cell receptor beta chains below, sequenced in a study of CD4 T cells in lung cancer. For 35 to 45 days, roughly 6-13 tumor fragments yielded lymphocytes cultured in roughly 5,400 U/mL IL2. Produced via immunoSEQ multiplex PCR; TCRdb's table is partial and in-frame only. The sample includes about 1,200 clones, about 60% of them seen just once. These receptors are not linked to any known antigen. The sample comprised cultured cells derived from lung. These receptors were collected from a woman aged 60 to 75 with non-small cell lung cancer.

This sequence joins TRBV5-6 and TRBJ2-1; 11 bases fit TRBD2. With 5 bases clipped from V and 4 bases from J, the junction kept 5 bases outside the gene matches. The germline CDR1 and CDR2 sequences are SGHDT and YYEEEE. There are 15 residues in the CDR3. The CDR3 sequence is CASRPGLAGYNEQFF. CDR3 sequence (DNA): TGTGCCAGCAGACCTGGACTAGCGGGTTACAATGAGCAGTTCTTC.

The chain carries TRBV14 and TRBJ2-1; TRBD2 aligns across 10 bases. Trimming at V came to 2 bases and at J to 9 bases, leaving 1 base not matched to a gene. In germline, CDR1 is SGHDN, CDR2 FVKESK. The CDR3 loop spans 13 amino acids. CDR3 in amino acids: CASSQSSGGEQFF. In nucleotides, the CDR3 is TGTGCCAGCAGCCAATCTAGCGGGGGTGAGCAGTTCTTC.

The chain has TRBV28 and TRBJ2-1; 8 bases are a match to TRBD2. V gave up 2 bases and J gave up 3 bases; unmatched junction bases: 6. CDR1 is MDHEN and CDR2 is SYDVKM in the germline V gene. The CDR3 spans 16 residues. The CDR3 protein is CASSLLPAGGYNEQFF. The DNA of the CDR3 is TGTGCCAGCAGTTTACTTCCGGCGGGGGGCTACAATGAGCAGTTCTTC. The whole variable domain, filled in from reference TRBV28 and TRBJ2-1, reads DVKVTQSSRYLVKRTGEKVFLECVQDMDHENMFWYRQDPGLGLRLIYFSYDVKMKEKGDIPEGYSVSREKKERFSLILESASTNQTSMYLCASSLLPAGGYNEQFFGPGTRLTVL.

The rearrangement links TRBV7-3 to TRBJ2-7; D call uncertain. Between the trimmed V and J ends, which lost 2 bases and 6 bases, there was a span of 8 bases. Germline-derived CDR1 and CDR2 are SGHTA and FQGTGA. The CDR3 runs 12 residues. CDR3 sequence reads: CASSLYPGEQYF. The CDR3 DNA sequence: TGTGCCAGCAGCTTATATCCTGGCGAGCAGTACTTC.

In its sample, this clone was seen a few times. V usage is TRBV18 and J usage is TRBJ2-7, with a possible D match to TRBD1 (6 bases). With 4 bases removed from V and 0 bases from J, the gap between germline ends came to 13 bases. This CDR3 has 15 residues. Germline-derived CDR1 and CDR2 are KGHSH and LQKENI. CDR3 residues: CASSQGVPSSYEQYF. DNA of the CDR3: TGTGCCAGCTCACAGGGGGTGCCGAGCTCCTACGAGCAGTACTTC.

V and J are TRBV27 and TRBJ2-7, with 8 bases matching TRBD1. Germline V gene data show CDR1 as MNHEY and CDR2 as SMNVEV (reference sequence). The V gene end was trimmed by 8 bases and the J gene end by 0 bases; junction bases not matched to a gene: 12. The CDR3 runs to 16 residues. The CDR3 region is CASAYGQGKISYEQYF. The CDR3 region has the DNA TGTGCCAGCGCTTACGGACAGGGCAAGATCTCCTACGAGCAGTACTTC.

This rearrangement joins TRBV4-2 to TRBJ2-3; no firm D call. V lost 6 bases and J 2 bases, leaving 12 bases between the germline ends. The CDR3 covers 14 residues. Germline lookup yields CDR1 LGHNA and CDR2 YNFKEQ. The CDR3 DNA is TGTGCCAGCAGAGCGACGGGCGACACAGATACGCAGTATTTT. Its protein product is CASRATGDTDTQYF.

The chain has TRBV18 and TRBJ1-6; D may be TRBD1 (5 bases). Germline-derived CDR1 and CDR2 are KGHSH and LQKENI. V was shortened by 4 bases and J by 6 bases, with 13 bases between the two germline ends. The CDR3 has 15 residues. The CDR3 bases are TGTGCCAGCTCACTCTCCGGGGCCATTAATTCACCCCTCCACTTT. Encoded protein: CASSLSGAINSPLHF.

V gene TRBV2 combines with J gene TRBJ1-4; weak D call: TRBD1 (5 bases). V shed 4 bases and J shed 4 bases, with 13 bases lying between them. This CDR3 spans 15 amino acids. The V gene's germline CDR1 is SNHLY and CDR2 FYNNEI. The CDR3 nucleotides read TGTGCCAGCAGTGCGAGACAGTCCGTTAATGAAAAACTGTTTTTT. This encodes CASSARQSVNEKLFF.

This clone was counted between two and nine times. V gene TRBV18 combines with J gene TRBJ1-1; unclear D gene. The CDR3 is 15 amino acids. Germline CDR1 KGHSH, CDR2 LQKENI. Between the trimmed V and J ends, which lost 1 base and 3 bases, there was a span of 12 bases. The CDR3 is CASSPRRGVDTEAFF. The CDR3 DNA is TGTGCCAGCTCACCACGCCGGGGAGTAGACACTGAAGCTTTCTTT.

This clone was observed a few times. The chain uses TRBV7-9 and TRBJ2-1; D call uncertain. V was pared by 0 bases and J by 6 bases, with 6 bases between. CDR1 and CDR2 (germline): SEHNR, FQNEAQ (reference sequence). CDR3 length: 13 amino acids. CDR3 bases: TGTGCCAGCAGCTTAGCGGTAAGCAATGAGCAGTTCTTC. Amino acid sequence: CASSLAVSNEQFF.

V and J are TRBV7-9 and TRBJ2-7; D is tentatively TRBD1 or TRBD2 (5 bases each). V was pared by 5 bases and J by 0 bases, with 14 bases between. From germline, CDR1 is SEHNR and CDR2 FQNEAQ (reference sequence). The CDR3 has 15 amino acids. The CDR3 reads CASSTGRTISYEQYF. The CDR3 nucleotides read TGTGCCAGCAGCACGGGACGGACAATCTCCTACGAGCAGTACTTC.

This chain connects TRBV6-1 to TRBJ2-7; TRBD1 agrees at 9 bases. Germline V gene sequence: CDR1 MNHNS, CDR2 SASEGT. Losses at the gene ends were 1 base for V and 2 bases for J; bases not matched to a gene: 3. CDR3 length equals 15 residues. This CDR3 reads CASSEVGTGTYEQYF. The CDR3 nucleotides are TGTGCCAGCAGTGAAGTCGGGACAGGGACCTACGAGCAGTACTTC.

The chain couples TRBV20-1 to TRBJ2-7; D may be TRBD1 (5 bases). Germline values: CDR1 DFQATT, CDR2 SNEGSKA (reference sequence). CDR3 length: 11 residues. Trimming took off 7 bases at V and 3 bases at J, with 10 bases between the two ends. The CDR3 DNA sequence: TGCAGTGGCAGGGCTGGCTACGAGCAGTACTTC. It codes for CSGRAGYEQYF.

The chain joins TRBV7-9 to TRBJ2-7; D is possibly TRBD1 (6 bases). From germline, CDR1 is SEHNR and CDR2 FQNEAQ (reference sequence). The V end lost 5 bases, the J end lost 7 bases, and 15 bases lay between the germline ends. The CDR3 has 13 amino acids. CDR3 nucleotides: TGTGCCAGCAGCGACAGGCCTTTGGCTGAGCAGTACTTC. Its translation is CASSDRPLAEQYF.

In DNA form, the CDR3 reads TGCGCCAGCAGACATGTGGCAGGGGTTGACACCGGGGAGCTGTTTTTT. Amino acid sequence: CASRHVAGVDTGELFF. V gene TRBV5-1 combines with J gene TRBJ2-2, with D possibly being TRBD1 (6 bases). Germline V gene lookup returns CDR1 SGHRS and CDR2 YFSETQ. The CDR3 runs to 16 residues. V lost 5 bases and J 3 bases, leaving 17 bases between the germline ends.

This chain joins TRBV19 and TRBJ2-1; 9 bases match TRBD2. With 6 bases clipped from V and 5 bases from J, the junction kept 5 bases outside the gene matches. CDR3 length: 14 amino acids. Germline V gene data show CDR1 as LNHDA and CDR2 as SQIVND (reference sequence). CDR3 sequence reads: CASRTSGLDNEQFF. CDR3 sequence (DNA): TGTGCCAGTAGGACTAGCGGTCTAGACAATGAGCAGTTCTTC.